These T cell receptor beta chains were read from a single sample in a study of T cell responses to AZD1222 COVID-19 vaccine. Using immunoSEQ multiplex PCR, the repertoire was profiled, and TCRdb retains in-frame clones only, with some absent. The table records over 150,000 clones, about 88% of them present only once. Sequenced material: peripheral blood, taken on day 0 of AZD1222 vaccination. The receptors stem from an adult in good health. Both conserved end residues are part of each CDR3. The D gene is left open where the match is weak. Clone size is not always given. Where it is, it says once, few, many or a class for expanded clones.

d_call clone_size cdr3_length j_call v_call cdr3_nt cdr3_aa
- - 15 TRBJ1-4 TRBV6-2/TRBV6-3 TGTGCCAGCAGTTACGCAAGGACAAGCCCAGAGGGACTGTTTTTT CASSYARTSPEGLFF
- - 11 TRBJ2-5 TRBV12-3/TRBV12-4 TGTGCCAGCAGCGCCATTGAGACCCAGTACTTC CASSAIETQYF
- - 15 TRBJ2-2 TRBV9 TGTGCCAGCAGCGCCCGGACAGCACCCACCGGGGAGCTGTTTTTT CASSARTAPTGELFF
- - 15 TRBJ2-5 TRBV6-2/TRBV6-3 TGTGCCAGCAGCCGCAGTCGACAGGAGCGGGAGACCCAGTACTTC CASSRSRQERETQYF
- - 14 TRBJ1-3 TRBV28 TGTGCCACCAACCGGGGTAACTCTGGAAACACCATATATTTT CATNRGNSGNTIYF
TRBD2 - 16 TRBJ2-7 TRBV4-3 TGCGCCAGCAGCCAAGATTTAGAGCGGGGGGCCTACGAGCAGTACTTC CASSQDLERGAYEQYF
TRBD2 - 13 TRBJ2-7 TRBV13 TGTGCCAGCACGGGGGGTGGCTCCTACGAGCAGTACTTC CASTGGGSYEQYF
- - 12 TRBJ2-3 TRBV12-3/TRBV12-4 TGTGCCAGCAGTTTAATGAGGGATACGCAGTATTTT CASSLMRDTQYF
- - 12 TRBJ2-7 TRBV24-1 TGTGCCACCAGTGCCCTTACCGGCGAGCAGTACTTC CATSALTGEQYF
TRBD1 - 15 TRBJ1-2 TRBV6-5 TGTGCCAGCAGACTACGGACCGGGACAGGGGTAGGCTACACCTTC CASRLRTGTGVGYTF
- - 11 TRBJ1-2 TRBV6-2/TRBV6-3 TGTGCCAGCAGTACGGGGTTCGGCTACACCTTC CASSTGFGYTF
TRBD1 - 16 TRBJ2-7 TRBV6-2/TRBV6-3 TGTGCCAGCAGTTATCTAAGAACAGGGGGCCCCTACGAGCAGTACTTC CASSYLRTGGPYEQYF
TRBD2 - 14 TRBJ2-1 TRBV9 TGTGCCAGCAGCCTTAGACTAGCGGTTGGTGAGCAGTTCTTC CASSLRLAVGEQFF
TRBD2 - 17 TRBJ2-3 TRBV4-1 TGCGCCAGCAGCCAAGGGAGGACTAGCGGGGGGGCAGATACGCAGTATTTT CASSQGRTSGGADTQYF
- - 14 TRBJ1-1 TRBV7-9 TGTGCCAGCAGCTTAGAGGGATGGAACACTGAAGCTTTCTTT CASSLEGWNTEAFF
- once 13 TRBJ1-5 TRBV5-4 TGTGCCAGCAGCTTAGGGGTTCGTCAGCCCCAGCATTTT CASSLGVRQPQHF
- once 13 TRBJ1-1 TRBV5-1 TGCGCCAGCAGCTTGTTAGGGAACACTGAAGCTTTCTTT CASSLLGNTEAFF
TRBD1 - 15 TRBJ2-7 TRBV15 TGTGCCACCAGCAGGGAGCAGGGGGATTCCTACGAGCAGTACTTC CATSREQGDSYEQYF
- few 15 TRBJ2-7 TRBV4-3 TGCGCCAGCAGCCAAGAGCGGTGGGGCTCCTACGAGCAGTACTTC CASSQERWGSYEQYF
- - 16 TRBJ2-2 TRBV5-1 TGCGCCAGCAGCTTGGTACAGGGTAGGAGCACCGGGGAGCTGTTTTTT CASSLVQGRSTGELFF
- - 13 TRBJ1-2 TRBV7-9 TGTGCCAGCAGCTCTGCCCTTCCCTATGGCTACACCTTC CASSSALPYGYTF
- - 16 TRBJ1-5 TRBV9 TGTGCCAGCAGCCCTCGGAGAGACACCAGCAATCAGCCCCAGCATTTT CASSPRRDTSNQPQHF
TRBD1 - 14 TRBJ2-7 TRBV19 TGTGCCAGTAGTATCCAGGGGGAGTCCTACGAGCAGTACTTC CASSIQGESYEQYF
- - 13 TRBJ1-1 TRBV5-1 TGCGCCAGCAGCTTCGGGGGCCTGGCTGAAGCTTTCTTT CASSFGGLAEAFF
- - 12 TRBJ2-7 TRBV10-3 TGTGCCATCAGCTCCTTCCGGGACGAGCAGTACTTC CAISSFRDEQYF
- - 14 TRBJ1-1 TRBV5-1 TGCGCCAGCAGCGCACAGGGAGGGAGTACTGAAGCTTTCTTT CASSAQGGSTEAFF
- - 16 TRBJ1-1 TRBV19 TGTGCCAGTAGTATAGTTGCCATCCAGGGGCGGGATGAAGCTTTCTTT CASSIVAIQGRDEAFF
- - 17 TRBJ1-5 TRBV7-8 TGTGCCAGCAGCTCCCAGGGACGGGGGGCTAGCAATCAGCCCCAGCATTTT CASSSQGRGASNQPQHF
TRBD1 - 12 TRBJ2-1 TRBV6-5 TGTGCCAGCAGAGCACCAGGGGGTGAGCAGTTCTTC CASRAPGGEQFF
TRBD2 - 16 TRBJ2-1 TRBV4-3 TGCGCCAGCAGCCAAGAGATGAGCGGGGGGTTCTATGAGCAGTTCTTC CASSQEMSGGFYEQFF
- once 16 TRBJ1-2 TRBV6-2/TRBV6-3 TGTGCCAGCAGCCCTGGGGGGCTACTCTTGGGGTATGGCTACACCTTC CASSPGGLLLGYGYTF
TRBD2 medium-sized 14 TRBJ2-7 TRBV11-2 TGTGCCAGCAACTCACTAGCGGGGGGTGGCGAGCAGTACTTC CASNSLAGGGEQYF
TRBD1 - 17 TRBJ1-5 TRBV7-8 TGTGCCAGCAGCGCGGGACAGGGGTCATCGAGCAATCAGCCCCAGCATTTT CASSAGQGSSSNQPQHF
TRBD1 - 13 TRBJ2-7 TRBV6-5 TGTGCCAGCGAGGGACAGAGCTCCTACGAGCAGTACTTC CASEGQSSYEQYF
TRBD1 - 17 TRBJ1-5 TRBV19 TGTGCCAGCGAACTGGGGACAGGGGCTATGAGCAATCAGCCCCAGCATTTT CASELGTGAMSNQPQHF
TRBD2 - 15 TRBJ2-1 TRBV7-2 TGTGCCAGCACCTCAAGCGGGGGGACCACCCGTGAGCAGTTCTTC CASTSSGGTTREQFF
- - 14 TRBJ1-1 TRBV6-5 TGTGCCAGCATCCCCCCCGGAATGAACACTGAAGCTTTCTTT CASIPPGMNTEAFF
TRBD1 - 15 TRBJ2-2 TRBV3-1/TRBV3-2 TGTGCCAGCAGCCAGGGACAGTTACTCACCGGGGAGCTGTTTTTT CASSQGQLLTGELFF
- once 13 TRBJ1-1 TRBV12-3/TRBV12-4 TGTGCCAGCAGTTTGGGGTTAAACACTGAAGCTTTCTTT CASSLGLNTEAFF
- - 14 TRBJ1-2 TRBV6-5 TGTGCCAGCAGTTCGGGGACGGGCAACTATGGCTACACCTTC CASSSGTGNYGYTF
- - 15 TRBJ1-4 TRBV7-8 TGTGCCAGCAGCTTAGCGGGGACCGGAGCTGAAAAACTGTTTTTT CASSLAGTGAEKLFF
- - 13 TRBJ1-3 TRBV20-1 TGCAGTGCTAGTAGATCGTCTGGAAACACCATATATTTT CSASRSSGNTIYF
- - 12 TRBJ1-2 TRBV6-2/TRBV6-3 TGTGCCAGCAGCCCCGACAATTATGGCTACACCTTC CASSPDNYGYTF
TRBD1 - 14 TRBJ1-1 TRBV5-1 TGCGCCAGCAGCTCCGGACAGGGGTACACTGAAGCTTTCTTT CASSSGQGYTEAFF
- - 12 TRBJ1-2 TRBV6-5 TGTGCCAGCAGCCCCATCAATTCTGGCTACACCTTC CASSPINSGYTF
TRBD1 - 15 TRBJ1-1 TRBV6-5 TGTGCCAGCAGTTACATGAGACAGGGGGCAAGTGAAGCTTTCTTT CASSYMRQGASEAFF
- - 14 TRBJ2-7 TRBV27 TGTGCCAGCAGTTTTTCGGACCTGGGCTACGAGCAGTACTTC CASSFSDLGYEQYF